The source of this TCR beta chain is a study of glioma-infiltrating T cells. The iRepertoire nested amplicon-rescue multiplex PCR amplified TCR alpha and beta CDR3s from RNA. Input was 100-400 ng of tissue mRNA or PBMC total RNA. TCRdb recomputed calls from the multiplex PCR reads with MiXCR, one row per CDR3 protein. The table includes approximately 120,000 distinct CDR3 sequences, roughly 20% detected once. CDR1 and CDR2 (germline): LGHDT, YNNKEL (reference sequence). The CDR3 length is 15 residues. General study points: Only very few CDR3 sequences appeared in both tissue and blood. Above-expected tissue-blood divergence occurred in all gliomas, most in low-grade ones.

In regard to this clonotype: The antigen remains unidentified. Germline and junction disagree at one end, which may indicate a read error.

This sequence originates from a human donor with low-grade glioma or glioblastoma, undergoing nonglioma brain surgery, or in good health (not recorded which). The sample taken for sequencing was glioma tissue, nonneoplastic brain tissue, or PBMCs (not recorded which). The chain has TRBV3-1 and TRBJ2-3, with D unresolved. The CDR3 region is CASSHRKGSTDTHYF. The CDR3 region has the DNA TGTGCCAGCAGCCATAGGAAGGGATCCACAGATACGCATTATTTT.